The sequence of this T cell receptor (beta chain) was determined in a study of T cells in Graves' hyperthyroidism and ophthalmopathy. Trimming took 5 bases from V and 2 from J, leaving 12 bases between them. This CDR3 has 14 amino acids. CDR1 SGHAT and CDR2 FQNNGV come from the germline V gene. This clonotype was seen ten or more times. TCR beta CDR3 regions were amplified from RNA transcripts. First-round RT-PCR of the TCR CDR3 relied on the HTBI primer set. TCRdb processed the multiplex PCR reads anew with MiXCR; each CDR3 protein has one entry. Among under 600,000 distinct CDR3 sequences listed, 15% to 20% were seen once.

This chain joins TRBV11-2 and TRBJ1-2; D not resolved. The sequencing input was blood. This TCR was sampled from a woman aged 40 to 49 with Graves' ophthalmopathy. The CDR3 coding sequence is TGTGCCAGCAGCCCGAGTGCAGGCAACTATGGCTACACCTTC. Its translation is CASSPSAGNYGYTF.